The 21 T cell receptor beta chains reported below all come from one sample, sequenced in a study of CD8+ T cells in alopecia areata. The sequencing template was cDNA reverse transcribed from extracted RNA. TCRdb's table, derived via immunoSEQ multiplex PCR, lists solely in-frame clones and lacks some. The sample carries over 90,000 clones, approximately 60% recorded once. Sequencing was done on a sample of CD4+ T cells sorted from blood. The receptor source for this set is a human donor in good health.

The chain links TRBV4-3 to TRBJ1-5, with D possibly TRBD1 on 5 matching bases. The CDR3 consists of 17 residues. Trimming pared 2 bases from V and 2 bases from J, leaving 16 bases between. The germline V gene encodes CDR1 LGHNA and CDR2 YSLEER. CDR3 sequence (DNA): TGCGCCAGCAGCCAATCGTACGGGGGACTTGGCAATCAGCCCCAGCATTTT. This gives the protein CASSQSYGGLGNQPQHF.

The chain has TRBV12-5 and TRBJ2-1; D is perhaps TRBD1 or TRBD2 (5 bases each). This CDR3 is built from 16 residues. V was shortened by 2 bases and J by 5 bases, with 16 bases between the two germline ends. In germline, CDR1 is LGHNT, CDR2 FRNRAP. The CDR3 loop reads CASGLSPGTNDNEQFF. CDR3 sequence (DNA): TGTGCTAGTGGTTTGAGCCCCGGGACCAATGACAATGAGCAGTTCTTC.

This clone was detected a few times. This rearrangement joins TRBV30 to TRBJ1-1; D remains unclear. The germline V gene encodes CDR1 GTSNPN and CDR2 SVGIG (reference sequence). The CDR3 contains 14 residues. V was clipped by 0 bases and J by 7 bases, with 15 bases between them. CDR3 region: CAWSVQQGLHEAFF. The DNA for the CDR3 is TGTGCCTGGAGTGTACAACAAGGGCTACATGAAGCTTTCTTT.

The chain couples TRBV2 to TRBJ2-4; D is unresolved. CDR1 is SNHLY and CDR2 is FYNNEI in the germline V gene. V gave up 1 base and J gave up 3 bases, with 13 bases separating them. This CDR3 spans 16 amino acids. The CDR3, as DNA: TGTGCCAGCAGTGAAGAATGGGCAGAAGGCAAAAACATTCAGTACTTC. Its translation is CASSEEWAEGKNIQYF.

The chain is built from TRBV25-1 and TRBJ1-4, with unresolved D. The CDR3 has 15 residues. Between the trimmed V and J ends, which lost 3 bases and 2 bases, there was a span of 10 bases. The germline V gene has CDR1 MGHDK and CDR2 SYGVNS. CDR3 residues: CASSEGVGTNEKLFF. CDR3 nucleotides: TGTGCCAGCAGTGAGGGCGTGGGGACTAATGAAAAACTGTTTTTT.

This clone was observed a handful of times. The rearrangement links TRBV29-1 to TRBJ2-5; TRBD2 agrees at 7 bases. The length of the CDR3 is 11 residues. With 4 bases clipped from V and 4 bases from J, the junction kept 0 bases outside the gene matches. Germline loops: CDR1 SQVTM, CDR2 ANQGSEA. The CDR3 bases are TGCAGCGTTGCGGGGGGAGAGACCCAGTACTTC. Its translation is CSVAGGETQYF.

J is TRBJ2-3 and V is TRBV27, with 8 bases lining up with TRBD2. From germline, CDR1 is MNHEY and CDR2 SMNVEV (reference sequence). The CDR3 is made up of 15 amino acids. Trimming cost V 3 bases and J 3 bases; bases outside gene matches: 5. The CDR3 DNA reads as TGTGCCAGCAGTTTCCAGGCGGGGGGTACAGATACGCAGTATTTT. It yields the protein CASSFQAGGTDTQYF.

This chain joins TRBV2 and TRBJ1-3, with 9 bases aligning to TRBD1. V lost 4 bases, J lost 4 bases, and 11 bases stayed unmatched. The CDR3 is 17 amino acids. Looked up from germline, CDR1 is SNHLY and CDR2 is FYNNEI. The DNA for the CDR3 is TGTGCCAGCAGTGCTACCGGGACAGGGAGCTCGGGAAACACCATATATTTT. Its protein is CASSATGTGSSGNTIYF.

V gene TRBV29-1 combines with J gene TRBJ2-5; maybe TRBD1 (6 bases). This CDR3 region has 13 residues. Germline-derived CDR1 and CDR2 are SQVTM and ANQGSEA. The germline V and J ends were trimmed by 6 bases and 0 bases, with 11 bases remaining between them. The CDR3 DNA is TGCAGCGTCAAAGGGGGAAACCAAGAGACCCAGTACTTC. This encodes CSVKGGNQETQYF.

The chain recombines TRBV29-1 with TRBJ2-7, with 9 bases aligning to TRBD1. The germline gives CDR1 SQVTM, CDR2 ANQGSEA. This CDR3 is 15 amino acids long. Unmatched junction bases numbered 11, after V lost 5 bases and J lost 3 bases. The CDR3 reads CSVSRNRDRVYEQYF. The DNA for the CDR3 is TGCAGCGTTTCGCGTAACCGGGACAGGGTCTACGAGCAGTACTTC.

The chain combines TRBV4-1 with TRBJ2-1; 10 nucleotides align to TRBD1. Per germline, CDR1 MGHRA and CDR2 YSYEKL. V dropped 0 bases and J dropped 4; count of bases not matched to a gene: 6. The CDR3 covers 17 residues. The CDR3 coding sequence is TGCGCCAGCAGCCAAGATAGGACAGGGGGAGATTACAATGAGCAGTTCTTC. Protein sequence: CASSQDRTGGDYNEQFF.

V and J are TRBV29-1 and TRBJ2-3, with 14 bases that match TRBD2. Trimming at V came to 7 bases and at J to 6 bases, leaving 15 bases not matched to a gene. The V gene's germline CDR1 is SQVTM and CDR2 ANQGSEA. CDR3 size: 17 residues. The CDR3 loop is CSAETSGGVPTMDTQYF. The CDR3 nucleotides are TGCAGCGCCGAGACTAGCGGGGGGGTTCCCACTATGGATACGCAGTATTTT.

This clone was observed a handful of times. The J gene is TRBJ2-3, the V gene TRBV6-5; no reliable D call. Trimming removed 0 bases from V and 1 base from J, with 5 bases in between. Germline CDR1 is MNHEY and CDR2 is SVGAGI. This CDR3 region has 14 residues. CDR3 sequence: CASSYSEGTDTQYF. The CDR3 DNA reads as TGTGCCAGCAGTTACTCAGAGGGCACAGATACGCAGTATTTT.

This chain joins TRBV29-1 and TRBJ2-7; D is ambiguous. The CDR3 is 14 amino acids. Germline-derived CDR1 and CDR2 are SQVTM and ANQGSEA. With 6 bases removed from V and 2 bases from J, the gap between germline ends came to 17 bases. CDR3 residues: CSVGLLNKPYEQYF. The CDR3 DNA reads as TGCAGCGTGGGATTACTCAACAAACCCTACGAGCAGTACTTC.

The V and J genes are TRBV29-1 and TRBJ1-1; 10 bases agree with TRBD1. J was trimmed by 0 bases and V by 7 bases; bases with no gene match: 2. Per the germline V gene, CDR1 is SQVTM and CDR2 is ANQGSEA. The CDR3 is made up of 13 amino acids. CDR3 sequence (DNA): TGCAGCGGGGACAGGGGAATGAACACTGAAGCTTTCTTT. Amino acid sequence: CSGDRGMNTEAFF.

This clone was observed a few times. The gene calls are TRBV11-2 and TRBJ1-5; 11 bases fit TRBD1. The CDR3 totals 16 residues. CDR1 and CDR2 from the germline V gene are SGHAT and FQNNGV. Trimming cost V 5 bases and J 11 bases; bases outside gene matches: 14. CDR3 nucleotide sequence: TGTGCCAGCAGCCGGGGGGCGGACAGGGGGCCGAGGTCCCAGCATTTT. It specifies CASSRGADRGPRSQHF.

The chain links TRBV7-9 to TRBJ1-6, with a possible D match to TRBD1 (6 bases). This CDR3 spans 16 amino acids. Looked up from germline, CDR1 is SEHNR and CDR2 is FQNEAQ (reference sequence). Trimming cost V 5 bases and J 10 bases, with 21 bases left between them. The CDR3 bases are TGTGCCAGCAGCCAAGGGGGTGCAGGGCTCCGCTCACCCCTCCACTTT. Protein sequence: CASSQGGAGLRSPLHF.

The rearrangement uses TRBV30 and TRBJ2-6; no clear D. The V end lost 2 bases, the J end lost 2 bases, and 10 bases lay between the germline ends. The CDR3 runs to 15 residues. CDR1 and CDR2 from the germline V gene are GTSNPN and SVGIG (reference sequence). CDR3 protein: CAWSKGRTGANVLTF. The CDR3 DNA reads TGTGCCTGGAGTAAAGGCAGGACTGGGGCCAACGTCCTGACTTTC.

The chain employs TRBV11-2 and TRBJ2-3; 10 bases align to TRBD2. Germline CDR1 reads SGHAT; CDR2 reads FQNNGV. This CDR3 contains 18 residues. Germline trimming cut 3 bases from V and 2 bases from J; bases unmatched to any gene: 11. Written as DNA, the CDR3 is TGTGCCAGCAGCTTCATCCATTTCAGCGGGGGGGTCACAGATACGCAGTATTTT. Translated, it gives CASSFIHFSGGVTDTQYF. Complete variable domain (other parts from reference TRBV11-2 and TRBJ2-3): EAGVAQSPRYKIIEKRQSVAFWCNPISGHATLYWYQQILGQGPKLLIQFQNNGVVDDSQLPKDRFSAERLKGVDSTLKIQPAKLEDSAVYLCASSFIHFSGGVTDTQYFGPGTRLTVL.

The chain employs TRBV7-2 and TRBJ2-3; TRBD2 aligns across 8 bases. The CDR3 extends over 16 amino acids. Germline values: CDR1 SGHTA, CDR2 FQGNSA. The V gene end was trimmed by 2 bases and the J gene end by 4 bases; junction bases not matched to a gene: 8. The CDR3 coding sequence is TGTGCCAGCAGCTTAAGGGCGGGGGGTGTGGCAGATACGCAGTATTTT. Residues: CASSLRAGGVADTQYF.

The CDR3 nucleotides are TGTGCCAGCAGCTTGTATGGGACTGCTTTCTTT. This encodes CASSLYGTAFF. The chain carries TRBV7-2 and TRBJ1-1; D is perhaps TRBD1 (5 bases). CDR3 length: 11 amino acids. Trimming removed 3 bases from V and 11 bases from J, with 10 bases in between. CDR1 is SGHTA and CDR2 is FQGNSA in the germline V gene.